The 3 T cell receptor beta chains listed next were all sequenced from one sample in a study of OX40 agonist ivuxolimab in advanced cancers. Here immunoSEQ multiplex PCR was the method, and the copy in TCRdb shows in-frame clones only, minus some. Here the sample spans over 40,000 clones, more than 70% being singletons. The input for sequencing was CD4+ or CD8+ T cells sorted from blood, taken in a trial of the OX40 agonist ivuxolimab. Every receptor here comes from an adult with an advanced solid tumor such as melanoma, head and neck, liver or kidney cancer.

This clone was picked up one time. The V and J genes are TRBV6-4 and TRBJ1-6; D gene uncertain. The V end was cut by 4 bases, the J end by 10 bases, with 14 bases between. CDR1 is MRHNA, CDR2 SNTAGT, per germline. The CDR3 sequence is 14 residues long. The CDR3 region is CASSVRGINSPLHF. Here the CDR3 DNA reads TGTGCCAGCAGTGTACGGGGAATCAACTCACCCCTCCACTTT.

This clone occurred a few times. CDR3 sequence: CASSDVKSTNEKLFF. In nucleotides, the CDR3 is TGTGCCAGCAGTGACGTCAAATCAACTAATGAAAAACTGTTTTTT. The chain has TRBV6-4 and TRBJ1-4; D gene ambiguous. The CDR3 length is 15 residues. Looked up from germline, CDR1 is MRHNA and CDR2 is SNTAGT. Trimming removed 2 bases from V and 0 bases from J, with 7 bases in between.

V and J are TRBV7-8 and TRBJ1-5; TRBD1 matches 7 bases. V gave up 5 bases and J gave up 5 bases; unmatched junction bases: 3. CDR1 and CDR2 (germline): SGHVS, FQNEAQ. The CDR3 consists of 13 residues. The CDR3 region has the DNA TGTGCCAGCAGCCCCAGGGGGGATCAGCCCCAGCATTTT. Translation gives CASSPRGDQPQHF.